This entry lists 8 T cell receptor beta chains sequenced from one sample in a study of T cell responses to AZD1222 COVID-19 vaccine. Clones were sequenced by immunoSEQ multiplex PCR, and TCRdb holds only the in-frame ones, with some missing. Among 95,000 to 100,000 clones listed, over 75% were seen once. The sample in question was peripheral blood, obtained 28 days after the second AZD1222 dose. These receptors came from an adult who received the AZD1222 COVID-19 vaccine.

This clone has just one count. The chain combines TRBV6-4 with TRBJ2-3; D is possibly TRBD2 (5 bases). The CDR3 contains 14 residues. CDR1 is MRHNA and CDR2 is SNTAGT in the germline V gene. V was shortened by 0 bases and J by 3 bases, with 7 bases between the two germline ends. The CDR3 region is CASSDSGGTDTQYF. The CDR3 nucleotides read TGTGCCAGCAGTGACTCCGGCGGGACAGATACGCAGTATTTT.

V is TRBV7-3 and J is TRBJ2-5; D is uncertain. Looked up from germline, CDR1 is SGHTA and CDR2 is FQGTGA. V was trimmed by 1 base and J by 3 bases, leaving 12 bases between them. There are 15 residues in the CDR3. CDR3 DNA: TGTGCCAGCAGCTTAATGGGGTCAGGAGAAGAGACCCAGTACTTC. It encodes CASSLMGSGEETQYF.

About this clone: The junction and the germline gene differ at one end; a read error may be behind it. The genes are TRBV27 and TRBJ1-2; possibly TRBD1 for D (5 bases). Looked up from germline, CDR1 is MNHEY and CDR2 is SMNVEV (reference sequence). This CDR3 has 13 amino acids. This chain's CDR3 is CASSLMRDGLLVF. Here the CDR3 DNA reads TGTGCCAGCAGCCTTATGAGGGACGGGCTATTAGTGTTC.

This clone has a single count. The chain joins TRBV10-3 to TRBJ1-3, with no clear D. This CDR3 contains 16 residues. Germline lookup yields CDR1 ENHRY and CDR2 SYGVKD. Between the trimmed V and J ends, which lost 2 bases and 0 bases, there was a span of 11 bases. The CDR3: CAISEPHEPSGNTIYF. The CDR3 DNA reads as TGTGCCATCAGTGAGCCGCACGAACCCTCTGGAAACACCATATATTTT.

Details on this clone: An end of the junction differs from the germline gene, which may be a read error. CDR3 coding DNA: TGTGCCAGCAGAGGGCCGGATCTCTACGGGCAGTACTTC. Translated, it gives CASRGPDLYGQYF. J is TRBJ2-7 and V is TRBV27; D remains unclear. The CDR3 has 13 amino acids. Germline values: CDR1 MNHEY, CDR2 SMNVEV (reference sequence).

The table lists this clone with a few counts. The genes are TRBV7-3 and TRBJ1-4; D perhaps matches TRBD1 (6 bases). The ends were cut back, 3 bases at V and 7 bases at J, with 15 bases in the middle. This CDR3 comprises 15 residues. Germline assignment: CDR1 SGHTA and CDR2 FQGTGA. The CDR3 protein is CASSFPTGPSEKLFF. CDR3 DNA sequence: TGTGCCAGCAGCTTCCCCACAGGGCCGAGTGAAAAACTGTTTTTT.

V is TRBV5-6 and J is TRBJ1-2; maybe TRBD1 (6 bases). With 5 bases removed from V and 4 bases from J, the gap between germline ends came to 18 bases. The germline V gene has CDR1 SGHDT and CDR2 YYEEEE. The CDR3 sequence is 15 residues long. CDR3 residues: CASSGKGGAGYGYTF. The DNA of the CDR3 is TGTGCCAGCAGTGGAAAAGGGGGGGCGGGCTATGGCTACACCTTC.

The V and J genes are TRBV19 and TRBJ1-5; tentative D call: TRBD1 (6 bases). CDR3 size: 15 residues. V was trimmed by 6 bases and J by 6 bases, leaving 18 bases between them. Germline values: CDR1 LNHDA, CDR2 SQIVND (reference sequence). CDR3 sequence reads: CASSHLGGAGQPQHF. The CDR3 DNA sequence: TGTGCCAGTAGCCACTTGGGGGGCGCGGGTCAGCCCCAGCATTTT.